A selection of T cell receptor beta chains follows, all from one sample in a study of PD-1 blockade in classical Hodgkin lymphoma. The table came from immunoSEQ multiplex PCR; TCRdb's copy has only in-frame clones and leaves some out. The table includes 50,000 to 75,000 clones, 70% to 90% detected once. Sequencing used peripheral blood mononuclear cells (PBMCs), obtained before the second cycle of nivolumab. These receptors originate from a human donor with classical Hodgkin lymphoma. Each CDR3 is given with its conserved first and last residue. The D gene is left open where the match is weak. Rows may omit the clone size; those that give it use once, few, many or a size class.

J: TRBJ2-1; size: NA; V: TRBV6-6; D: NA; DNA: TGTGCCAGCAGTTACCGCCCCGACAGACTCAATGAGCAGTTCTTC; CDR3: CASSYRPDRLNEQFF
J: TRBJ2-7; size: NA; V: TRBV6-5; D: NA; DNA: TGTGCCAGCAGTTACTCTTCGGGGCCACCCTACGAGCAGTACTTC; CDR3: CASSYSSGPPYEQYF
J: TRBJ1-1; size: NA; V: TRBV9; D: NA; DNA: TGTGCCAGCAGCGGATTAGGACGGACGGTGAACACTGAAGCTTTCTTT; CDR3: CASSGLGRTVNTEAFF
J: TRBJ2-6; size: NA; V: TRBV7-2; D: TRBD2; DNA: TGTGCCAGCAGCTTTAGCGGGGGGAACTCTGGGGCCAACGTCCTGACTTTC; CDR3: CASSFSGGNSGANVLTF
J: TRBJ2-5; size: NA; V: TRBV19; D: NA; DNA: TGTGCCAGTAGTATAGGCGGTTTAGAGACCCAGTACTTC; CDR3: CASSIGGLETQYF
J: TRBJ2-7; size: NA; V: TRBV4-1; D: NA; DNA: TGCGCCAGCAGCCAAGTGGCGACTAGTAGCTCCTACGAGCAGTACTTC; CDR3: CASSQVATSSSYEQYF
J: TRBJ1-2; size: NA; V: TRBV29-1; D: NA; DNA: TGCAGCGTTGACCGTGGGGGTGGGGATGGCTACACCTTC; CDR3: CSVDRGGGDGYTF
J: TRBJ1-4; size: once; V: TRBV5-1; D: NA; DNA: TGCGCCAGCAGCGCGGTCGGGGACACACAAAATGAAAAACTGTTTTTT; CDR3: CASSAVGDTQNEKLFF
J: TRBJ2-7; size: once; V: TRBV19; D: NA; DNA: TGTGCCAGTAGTCCCCTTCCGACACCAGTCTCGTACGAGCAGTACTTC; CDR3: CASSPLPTPVSYEQYF
J: TRBJ1-1; size: once; V: TRBV5-1; D: NA; DNA: TGCGCCAGCAGCTTGGGCCCCCTAACTTTGAACACTGAAGCTTTCTTT; CDR3: CASSLGPLTLNTEAFF
J: TRBJ1-2; size: NA; V: TRBV6-1; D: NA; DNA: TGTGCCAGCAGTGTAACAGGCGGGGCGGGTGGCTACACCTTC; CDR3: CASSVTGGAGGYTF
J: TRBJ2-3; size: NA; V: TRBV9; D: TRBD2; DNA: TGTGCCAGCAGCGTAGCTACAGAAGGCGGGGGGGCTGTAGATACGCAGTATTTT; CDR3: CASSVATEGGGAVDTQYF
J: TRBJ2-3; size: NA; V: TRBV5-1; D: TRBD2; DNA: TGCGCCAGCAGCACCCAGCGGGGGGGAACAGATACGCAGTATTTT; CDR3: CASSTQRGGTDTQYF